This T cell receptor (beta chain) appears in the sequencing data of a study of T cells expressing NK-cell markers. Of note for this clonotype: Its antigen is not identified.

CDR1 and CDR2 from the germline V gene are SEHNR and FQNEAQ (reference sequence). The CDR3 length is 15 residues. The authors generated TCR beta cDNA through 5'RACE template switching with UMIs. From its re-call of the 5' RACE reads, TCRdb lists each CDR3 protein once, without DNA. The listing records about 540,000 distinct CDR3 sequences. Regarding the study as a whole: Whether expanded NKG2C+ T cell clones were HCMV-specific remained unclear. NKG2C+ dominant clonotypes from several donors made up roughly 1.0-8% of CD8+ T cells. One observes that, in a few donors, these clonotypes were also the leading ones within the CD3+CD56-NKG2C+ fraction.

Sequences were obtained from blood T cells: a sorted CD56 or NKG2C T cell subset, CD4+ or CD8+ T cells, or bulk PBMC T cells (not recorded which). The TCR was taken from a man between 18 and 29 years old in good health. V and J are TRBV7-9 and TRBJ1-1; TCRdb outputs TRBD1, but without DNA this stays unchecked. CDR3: CASSFYRGDIPEAFF.